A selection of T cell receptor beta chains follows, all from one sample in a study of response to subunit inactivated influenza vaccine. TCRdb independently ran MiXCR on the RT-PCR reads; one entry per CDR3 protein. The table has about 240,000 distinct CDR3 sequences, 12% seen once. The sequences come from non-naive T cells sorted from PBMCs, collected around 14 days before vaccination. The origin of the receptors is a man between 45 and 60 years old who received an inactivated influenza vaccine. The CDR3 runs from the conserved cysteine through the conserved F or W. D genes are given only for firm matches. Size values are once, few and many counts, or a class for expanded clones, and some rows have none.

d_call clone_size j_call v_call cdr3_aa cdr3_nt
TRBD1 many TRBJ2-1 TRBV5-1 CASIPGQGIFNEQFF TGCGCCAGCATCCCAGGACAGGGAATATTCAATGAGCAGTTCTTC
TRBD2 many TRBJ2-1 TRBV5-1 CASSTQAGTGYNEQFF TGCGCCAGCAGCACACAAGCGGGGACGGGCTACAATGAGCAGTTCTTC
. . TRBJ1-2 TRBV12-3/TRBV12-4 CASREGQRSYGYTF TGTGCCAGCAGGGAAGGACAGCGCTCCTATGGCTACACCTTC
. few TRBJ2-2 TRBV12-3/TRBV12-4 CASSLGGPTGELFF TGTGCCAGCAGTTTAGGCGGTCCCACCGGGGAGCTGTTTTTT
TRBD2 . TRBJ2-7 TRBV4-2 CASSAPGLAGPYEQYF TGTGCCAGCAGCGCGCCGGGACTAGCGGGTCCCTACGAGCAGTACTTC
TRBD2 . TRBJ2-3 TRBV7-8 CASSSLAGGHADTQYF TGTGCCAGCAGCTCCTTAGCGGGGGGGCACGCAGATACGCAGTATTTT
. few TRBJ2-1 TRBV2 CASGELASYNEQFF TGTGCCAGCGGGGAGTTAGCGTCCTACAATGAGCAGTTCTTC
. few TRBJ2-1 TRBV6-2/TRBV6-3 CASSISVGNEQFF TGTGCCAGCAGTATATCGGTGGGGAATGAGCAGTTCTTC
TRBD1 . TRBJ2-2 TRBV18 CASSPDRGDTGELFF TGTGCCAGCTCACCGGACAGGGGGGACACCGGGGAGCTGTTTTTT
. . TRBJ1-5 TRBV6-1 CASSEGQQNQPQHF TGTGCCAGCAGTGAAGGGCAGCAAAATCAGCCCCAGCATTTT
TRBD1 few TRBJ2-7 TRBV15 CATSRSGQGIYEQYF TGTGCCACCAGCAGATCGGGACAGGGTATCTACGAGCAGTACTTC
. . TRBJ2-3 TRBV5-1 CASSKGLADTQYF TGCGCCAGCAGCAAGGGGCTTGCAGATACGCAGTATTTT
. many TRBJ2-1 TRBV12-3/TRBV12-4 CASSLASNNEQFF TGTGCCAGCAGTCTAGCGAGCAACAATGAGCAGTTCTTC
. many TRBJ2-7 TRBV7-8 CASSSRGGYEQYF TGTGCCAGCAGCTCCAGAGGGGGCTACGAGCAGTACTTC
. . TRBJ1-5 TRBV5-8 CASPLIDSEQPQHF TGTGCCAGCCCCCTTATAGACAGCGAGCAGCCCCAGCATTTT
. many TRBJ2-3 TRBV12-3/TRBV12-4 CASSLVGSRASDTQYF TGTGCCAGCAGTTTAGTTGGTAGCCGGGCTTCAGATACGCAGTATTTT
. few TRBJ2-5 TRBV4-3 CASSPGSAQTQYF TGCGCCAGCAGCCCAGGATCGGCACAGACCCAGTACTTC
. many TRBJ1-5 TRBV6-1 CASSELGGPQHF TGTGCCAGCAGTGAGTTAGGTGGGCCCCAGCATTTT
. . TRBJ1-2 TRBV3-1 CASSQGGRGFNGYTF TGTGCCAGCAGCCAAGGAGGAAGGGGGTTTAATGGCTACACCTTC
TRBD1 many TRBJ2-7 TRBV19 CASSISGQGAQLHF TGTGCCAGTAGTATTTCGGGACAGGGGGCCCAGTTGCACTTC
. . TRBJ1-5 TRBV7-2 CASSLPLRPQHF TGTGCCAGCAGCTTACCGTTACGACCCCAGCATTTT
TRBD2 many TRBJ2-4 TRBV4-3 CASSRGLAGDNIQYF TGCGCCAGCAGCCGGGGACTAGCGGGAGATAACATTCAGTACTTC
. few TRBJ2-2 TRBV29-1 CSVDSQGGTGELFF TGCAGCGTTGATTCCCAGGGGGGCACCGGGGAGCTGTTTTTT
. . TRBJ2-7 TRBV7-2 CASSVGTAAIEQYF TGTGCCAGCAGCGTCGGGACCGCTGCTATCGAGCAGTACTTC
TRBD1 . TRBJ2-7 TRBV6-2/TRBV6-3 CASSYSLRTGTGAYEQYF TGTGCCAGCAGTTACTCACTACGGACCGGGACAGGGGCCTACGAGCAGTACTTC
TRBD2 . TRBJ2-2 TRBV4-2 CASSRRLAGLSANTGELFF TGTGCCAGCAGCCGTAGACTAGCGGGTCTGAGCGCGAACACCGGGGAGCTGTTTTTT
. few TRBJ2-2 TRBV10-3 CAISESRTARPDGELFF TGTGCCATCAGTGAGTCTAGGACTGCTAGGCCCGACGGGGAGCTGTTTTTT
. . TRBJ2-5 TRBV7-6 CASSNYSRGETQYF TGTGCCAGCAGCAATTATTCTAGGGGAGAGACCCAGTACTTC
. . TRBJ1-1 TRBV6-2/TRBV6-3 CATRGRGVSNTEAFF TGTGCCACTCGGGGGCGAGGGGTGAGCAACACTGAAGCTTTCTTT
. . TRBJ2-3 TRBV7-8 CSSSLTEGLADTQYF TGTTCCAGCAGCTTAACGGAGGGGCTCGCAGATACGCAGTATTTT
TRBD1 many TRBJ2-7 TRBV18 CASSPTGGPYEQYF TGTGCCAGCTCACCAACAGGGGGCCCCTACGAGCAGTACTTC